Below are 4 T cell receptor beta chains sequenced from a single sample in a study of cytomegalovirus exposure and HLA in healthy donors. 13 Jbeta primers and 60 Vbeta primers were used for the PCR. The repertoire was sequenced with immunoSEQ multiplex PCR; TCRdb's copy has only in-frame clones and lacks some. The sample includes about 190,000 clones, over 80% of them seen just once. Sample: PBMCs. All receptors derive from a man younger than 40 in good health and CMV-seronegative.

This clone showed up just once. The chain joins TRBV28 to TRBJ1-1; TRBD1 agrees at 7 bases. V shed 6 bases, J shed 2 bases, and the junction held 12 bases outside the gene matches. The V gene's germline CDR1 is MDHEN and CDR2 SYDVKM. This CDR3 has 16 amino acids. CDR3 sequence: CASSLANRQGNTEAFF. The CDR3 DNA reads as TGTGCCAGCAGCCTCGCCAACCGACAGGGTAACACTGAAGCTTTCTTT.

The chain has TRBV10-3 and TRBJ1-5; TRBD1 agrees at 8 bases. Per the germline V gene, CDR1 is ENHRY and CDR2 is SYGVKD. The CDR3 is 17 amino acids. CDR3 protein: CPAPGTGCAVSNQPQHF. The CDR3, as DNA: TGTCCAGCCCCCGGGACAGGTTGTGCAGTTAGCAATCAGCCCCAGCATTTT.

This clone was seen just once. The gene calls are TRBV5-1 and TRBJ2-7; TRBD2 might be the D (6 bases). The CDR3 consists of 14 residues. Germline CDR1 and CDR2: SGHRS and YFSETQ. V was cut by 4 bases and J by 3 bases, with 14 bases left in between. The DNA of the CDR3 is TGCGCCAGCAGCCGCCGTGGAGGGTACTACGAGCAGTACTTC. This gives the protein CASSRRGGYYEQYF.

The V call is TRBV9, the J call TRBJ2-3, with 14 bases aligning to TRBD2. The length of the CDR3 is 18 residues. The V segment lost 5 bases and the J segment 2 bases; nucleotides outside the gene matches: 10. CDR1 is SGDLS and CDR2 is YYNGEE in the germline V gene. The CDR3 sequence: CASSLARLAGGDTDTQYF. In DNA, the CDR3 is TGTGCCAGCAGTCTAGCGAGACTAGCGGGAGGGGACACAGATACGCAGTATTTT.